This T cell receptor (beta chain) was documented in a study of cytomegalovirus exposure and HLA in healthy donors. Regarding the study as a whole: At a 0.05 false discovery rate, a later analysis found approximately 17,000 TCR beta sequences to be associated with HLA alleles. Many donors shared some public TCRs, even though most TCR sequences were rare. Presence/absence analyses assumed roughly uniform sequencing depth across donors.

As concerns this clone: Antigen: not known.

Amplification used 60 Vbeta primers and 13 Jbeta primers. The method was immunoSEQ multiplex PCR; TCRdb's version includes in-frame clones alone and lacks a portion of them. There are approximately 220,000 clones in the sample; over 65% occur only once, and 0.55% to 0.75% lies in the top ten. With V trimmed by 6 bases and J by 4 bases, 7 bases remained unmatched. The germline V gene has CDR1 SNHLY and CDR2 FYNNEI. The CDR3 sequence is 14 residues long. Material: PBMCs. The chain couples TRBV2 to TRBJ2-7, with 9 bases fitting TRBD1. This sequence was found in a man aged 18 to 35 in good health and CMV-seronegative. CDR3 nucleotides: TGTGCCAGCAGCGGCCCACAGGGGGCTTACGAGCAGTACTTC. Protein product: CASSGPQGAYEQYF.